A selection of T cell receptor beta chains follows, all from one sample in a study of Graves' ophthalmopathy and Graves' hyperthyroidism. Using its own MiXCR run on the multiplex PCR reads, TCRdb lists one record per CDR3 protein. The sample carries 150,000 to 200,000 distinct CDR3 sequences, over 35% recorded once. The sequencing input was peripheral blood. The receptors originated from a woman aged 40 to 55 with Graves' ophthalmopathy. Both conserved end residues are part of each CDR3.

>TRBV19
CASSTTGTGLSGNTIYF
>TRBV27
CASSSKGTDSYEQYF
>TRBV12-3/TRBV12-4
CASSLRLTSTDTQYF
>TRBV27
CASSLRVGAMKETQYF
>TRBV27
CASSAGTRWYEQYF
>TRBV12-3/TRBV12-4
CASSPLGLGNSNEQYF
>TRBV6-2/TRBV6-3
CASRTLWDTLWNTEAFF
>TRBV7-2
CASGGSSVTGELFF
>TRBV27
CASSARDSNTEAFF
>TRBV10-3
CAITTGVNTEAFF
>TRBV6-1
CASYSGGSSYGYTF
>TRBV29-1
CSVGEGGETQYF
>TRBV6-1
CASSKTGRSEQYF
>TRBV5-6
CASSGGDQGETQYF
>TRBV30
CAWSVVEEQYF
>TRBV7-8
CASSLVVRDPADGYTF
>TRBV28
CAISEDGTAEQYF
>TRBV28
CASSSTWAPHQETQYF
>TRBV6-2/TRBV6-3
CASLGLAEETQYF
>TRBV6-1
CASTTTPGQSYEQYF
>TRBV20-1
CSGARDGTQSDGYTF
>TRBV12-3/TRBV12-4
CASSFRRELSGYTF
>TRBV12-3/TRBV12-4
CASSPLAVGAQYF
>TRBV12-3/TRBV12-4
CASSSQGPFYQPQHF
>TRBV6-1
CVSSTRRARYEQYF
>TRBV24-1
CATSEPVSQETQYF
>TRBV2
CASSLKSGQRIYGYTF
>TRBV12-3/TRBV12-4
CASTKGAGGNYGYTF
>TRBV19
CASSTDGYSNQPQHF
>TRBV11-2
CASSRPGTGWATEAFF
>TRBV12-3/TRBV12-4
CASTNSAYGYTF
>TRBV24-1
CATSDQGQPQHF
>TRBV28
CASSSVLLLTNTGELFF
>TRBV6-2/TRBV6-3
CASSYSGGVNTEAFF
>TRBV7-2
CASSLGLGLAYEQYF
>TRBV20-1
CSAREGQASYNSPLHF
>TRBV7-2
CASSLGLRGTQYF
>TRBV12-3/TRBV12-4
CASSFSPGLTAEAFF
>TRBV6-4
CASRADRYEQYF
>TRBV11-3
CASSLARTTGELFF
>TRBV5-1
CASSQNDNYGYTF
>TRBV28
CASSSSYLGKTYEQYF
>TRBV11-2
CASSPYLGELFF
>TRBV28
CASSLIGEGKQPQHF
>TRBV2
CASSPGRQQETQYF
>TRBV7-2
CASSFPGRGNTIYF
>TRBV6-2/TRBV6-3
CASSGQGASGNQPQHF
>TRBV2
CASSLYEGSNQPQHF
>TRBV6-2/TRBV6-3
CASSRQEFYEQYF
>TRBV5-1
CASSLSFRGVGNTIYF
>TRBV19
CASSIRRFSNQPQHF
>TRBV29-1
CSVQQGAETQYF